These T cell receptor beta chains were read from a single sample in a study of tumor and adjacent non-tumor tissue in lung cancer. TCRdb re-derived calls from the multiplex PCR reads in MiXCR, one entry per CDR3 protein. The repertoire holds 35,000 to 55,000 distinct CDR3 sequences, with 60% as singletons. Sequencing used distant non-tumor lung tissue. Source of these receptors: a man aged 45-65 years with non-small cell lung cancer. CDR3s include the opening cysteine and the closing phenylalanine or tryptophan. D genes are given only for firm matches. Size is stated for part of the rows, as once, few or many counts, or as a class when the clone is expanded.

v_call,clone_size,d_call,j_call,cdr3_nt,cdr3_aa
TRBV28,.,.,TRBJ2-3,TGTGCCAGCAGCCCACCCATGGAGGGGGTAGGGGCAGATACACAGTATTTT,CASSPPMEGVGADTQYF
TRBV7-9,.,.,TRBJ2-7,TGTGGCAGCAGCTTAGCCCTATCCCAGCAGTACTTC,CGSSLALSQQYF
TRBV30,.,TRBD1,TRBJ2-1,TGTGCCTGGAGCTTGCGGGACAGGGGGTCCTACAATGAGCAGTTCTTC,CAWSLRDRGSYNEQFF
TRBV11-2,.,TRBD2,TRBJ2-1,TGTGCCAGCAGCTCCGTCGGGACTAGCGGGGCCGACTCCTACAATGAGCAGTTCTTC,CASSSVGTSGADSYNEQFF
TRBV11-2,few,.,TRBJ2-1,TGTGCCAGCAGCTTGGGGAATGAGCAGTTCTTC,CASSLGNEQFF
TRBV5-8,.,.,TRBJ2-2,TGTGCCAGCTGCTTGAACGCGGGCCCCCGGGAGCTGTTTTTT,CASCLNAGPRELFF
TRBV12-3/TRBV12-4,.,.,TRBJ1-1,TGTGCCAGCAGTTGGGACGCAGAAGGAAACACTGAAGCTTTCTTT,CASSWDAEGNTEAFF
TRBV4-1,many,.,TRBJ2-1,TGCGCCAGCAGCCAAAGGGCCCCCTACAATGAGCAGTTCTTC,CASSQRAPYNEQFF
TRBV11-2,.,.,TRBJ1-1,TGTGCCAGCAGCTTAGAGCGCAACGTAACTTTCTTT,CASSLERNVTFF
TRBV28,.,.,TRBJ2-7,TGTGCCAGCAGTCTGCCCCAGGCAGGGGTCTACGAGCAGTACTTC,CASSLPQAGVYEQYF
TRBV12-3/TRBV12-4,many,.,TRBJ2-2,TGTGCCAGCAGTTGGCTACCGCTAGGATCATCGTCCGGGGAGCTGTTTTTT,CASSWLPLGSSSGELFF
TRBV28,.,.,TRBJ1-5,TGTGCCAGCAGAGGACAGCTAAATCAGCCCCAGCATTTT,CASRGQLNQPQHF
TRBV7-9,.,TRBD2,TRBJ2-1,TGTGCCAGCTGCTTCCTAGCGGGAGGGTCTTTGAATGAGCAGTTCTTC,CASCFLAGGSLNEQFF
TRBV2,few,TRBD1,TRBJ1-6,TGTGCCAGCGTGGGACAGGGGGATTCACCCCTCCACTTT,CASVGQGDSPLHF
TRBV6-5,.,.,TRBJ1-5,TGTGCCAGTAGTTTCTCGACGGGGTTAGATCAGCCCCAGCATTTT,CASSFSTGLDQPQHF
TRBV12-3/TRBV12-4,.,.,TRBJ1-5,TGTGCCAGTAGTTTGGTAGGGGCGGGGGCCCAGCATTTT,CASSLVGAGAQHF
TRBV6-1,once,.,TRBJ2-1,TGTGCCAGGCGATTAGCGGTCCCCTCCTACAATGAGCAGTTCTTC,CARRLAVPSYNEQFF
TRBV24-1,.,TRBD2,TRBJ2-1,TGTGCCACCAGTGATTCTAGCGGGGGTTCCTACAATGAGCAGTTCTTC,CATSDSSGGSYNEQFF
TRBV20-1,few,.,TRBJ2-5,TGCAGTCCACGGCCCGACTCCGAGACCCAGTACTTC,CSPRPDSETQYF
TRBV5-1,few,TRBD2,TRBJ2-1,TGCGCCAGCAGCTTCCTTGCGGGAGGACCGGGGGTTTCGTGGGCGTTCTTC,CASSFLAGGPGVSWAFF
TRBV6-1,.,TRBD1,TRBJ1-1,TGTGCCAGCACGGACAGGATCACTGAAGCTTTCTTT,CASTDRITEAFF
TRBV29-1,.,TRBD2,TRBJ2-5,TGCAGCCTACTAGCGGGAGCTTTGGAGACCCAGTACTTC,CSLLAGALETQYF
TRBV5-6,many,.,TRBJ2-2,TGTGCCAGCAGCTTGGGTCCCACCGGGGAGCTGTTTTTT,CASSLGPTGELFF
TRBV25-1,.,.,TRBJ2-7,TGTGCCAGCAGTGAATCCTATAAGCAGTACTTC,CASSESYKQYF
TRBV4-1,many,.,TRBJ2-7,TGCGCCAGCAGCCAAGATCTCGAAAGCTACGAGCAGTACTTC,CASSQDLESYEQYF
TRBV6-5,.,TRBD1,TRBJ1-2,TGTGCCAGCAGTCCTTCGACAGGGGTACGGGGCTACGCCTTC,CASSPSTGVRGYAF
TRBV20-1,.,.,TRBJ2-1,TGCAGTGCTGCGCCCCAGCTTTATGAGCAGTTCTTC,CSAAPQLYEQFF
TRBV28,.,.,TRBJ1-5,TGTGCCAGCAGTTTTAATGCGGATAGCAATCAGCCCCAGCATTTT,CASSFNADSNQPQHF
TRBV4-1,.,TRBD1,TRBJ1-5,TGCACCAGCAACCAAGATACGACAGGGAACAATCAGCCCCAGCATTTT,CTSNQDTTGNNQPQHF
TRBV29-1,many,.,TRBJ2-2,TGCAGCGTACGGACGGGTAACACCGGGGAGCTGTTTTTT,CSVRTGNTGELFF
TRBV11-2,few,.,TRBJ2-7,TGTGCCAGTAGCTTTAACCAGACAGGCTCCTACGAGCAGTACTTC,CASSFNQTGSYEQYF
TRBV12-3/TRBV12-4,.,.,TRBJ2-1,TGTGCCAGCACGGAGAACGGTAGATACAATGAGCAGTCCTTC,CASTENGRYNEQSF
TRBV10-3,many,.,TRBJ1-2,TGTGCCTCCCTGGCGGGGCAGAACTATGGCTACACCTTC,CASLAGQNYGYTF
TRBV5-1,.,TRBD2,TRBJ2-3,TGCGCCAGCAGCTTGAATAGCGGGACTCCAGACACAGATACGCAGTATTTT,CASSLNSGTPDTDTQYF
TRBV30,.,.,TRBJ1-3,TGTGCCTGGAGCGCGGACAGTCTCTCTGGAAACACCATATATTTT,CAWSADSLSGNTIYF
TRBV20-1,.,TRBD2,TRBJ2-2,TGCAGTGCTAGGGCTAGCGGGAGGGCCAACACCGGGGAGCTGTTTTTT,CSARASGRANTGELFF
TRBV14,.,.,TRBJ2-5,TGTGCCAGCAGCCAAGCCTTAACGGGACCCCAAGAGGCCCAGTACTTC,CASSQALTGPQEAQYF
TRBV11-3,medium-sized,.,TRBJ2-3,TGTGCCAGCAGCTTCCAGAGGGCAGATACGCAGTATTTT,CASSFQRADTQYF
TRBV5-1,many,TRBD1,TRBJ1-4,TGCGCCAGCAGCTTGGGACAGGGTGAAAAACTGTTTTTT,CASSLGQGEKLFF
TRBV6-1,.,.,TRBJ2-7,TGTGTCAGCAGTCCTAGATCCCACAAGCAGTACTTC,CVSSPRSHKQYF
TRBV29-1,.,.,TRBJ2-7,TGCAGGGGGGGAGCGGGCCCTTACGAGCAATACTTC,CRGGAGPYEQYF
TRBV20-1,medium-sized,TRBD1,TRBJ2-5,TGCAGTGCCCACGACCGGGACAGGGGGTTAAAGACCCAGTACTTC,CSAHDRDRGLKTQYF
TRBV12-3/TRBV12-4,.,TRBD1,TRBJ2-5,TGTGCCAGCAGACACGACAGGGGGCAAGAGACCCAATACTTC,CASRHDRGQETQYF
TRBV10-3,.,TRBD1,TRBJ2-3,TGTGCCATCAACCCCGGGTCCATTCAGGGGGCAGTTACGCAGTATTTT,CAINPGSIQGAVTQYF
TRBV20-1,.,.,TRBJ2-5,TGCAGTGAGGCCCCCGAACACGGGAGTCAAAAGACCCAGTACTTC,CSEAPEHGSQKTQYF
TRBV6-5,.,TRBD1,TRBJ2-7,TGTGCCAGCGGGTCCCTCGGGACAGTGTCCTACGAGCAGTACTTC,CASGSLGTVSYEQYF
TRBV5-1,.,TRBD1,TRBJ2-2,TGCGCTAGCAACCGGACAGGGAACACCGGGGAGCTGTTTTTT,CASNRTGNTGELFF
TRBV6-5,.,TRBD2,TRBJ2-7,TGTGGCAGCAGGCGGACTCACCGGGGGGGCCACGAGCAGTATTTC,CGSRRTHRGGHEQYF
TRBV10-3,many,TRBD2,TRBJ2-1,TGTGCCATCAGTTATAGCGGGAAGACCTACAATGAGCAGTTCTTC,CAISYSGKTYNEQFF
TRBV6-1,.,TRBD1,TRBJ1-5,TGTGCCAGCAGCGAAGGGACAGGGGATAACAATCAGCCCCAGCATTTT,CASSEGTGDNNQPQHF
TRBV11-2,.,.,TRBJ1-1,TGTGCCAGCAGCCGAGCGGTGAACATTGAAGCCTTCTTT,CASSRAVNIEAFF
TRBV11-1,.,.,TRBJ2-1,TGCGCCGGCAGTCCCCAGGTCGATGAGCAGTTCTTC,CAGSPQVDEQFF
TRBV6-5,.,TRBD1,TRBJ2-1,TGTGCCAGTAGTTACTTTCCGGGACAGAAGCTCTTC,CASSYFPGQKLF
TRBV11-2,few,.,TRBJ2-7,TGTGCCATCAGCCCTCAGGGAACCTACTGCGAGCAGTACTTC,CAISPQGTYCEQYF
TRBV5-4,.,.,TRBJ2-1,TGTGCCAGTAGCTGGGAGAACGGGGGCCACCTTGATGAGCAGTTCTTC,CASSWENGGHLDEQFF